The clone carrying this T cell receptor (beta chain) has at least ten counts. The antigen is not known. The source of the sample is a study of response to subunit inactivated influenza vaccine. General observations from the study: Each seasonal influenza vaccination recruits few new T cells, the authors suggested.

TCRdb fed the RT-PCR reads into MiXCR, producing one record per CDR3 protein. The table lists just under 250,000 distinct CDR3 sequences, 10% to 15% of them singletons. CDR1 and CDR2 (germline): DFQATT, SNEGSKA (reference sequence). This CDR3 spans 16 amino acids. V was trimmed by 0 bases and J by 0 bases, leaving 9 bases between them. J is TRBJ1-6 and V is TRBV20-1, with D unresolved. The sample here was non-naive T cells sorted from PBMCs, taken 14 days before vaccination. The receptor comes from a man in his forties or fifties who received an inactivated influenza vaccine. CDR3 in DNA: TGCAGTGCTAGAGATTTCAAGAGCTCCTATAATTCACCCCTCCACTTT. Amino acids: CSARDFKSSYNSPLHF.